This is a list of T cell receptor beta chains from one sample in a study of blood T cell repertoires in COVID-19. Assay: immunoSEQ multiplex PCR; the TCRdb copy retains only in-frame clones and omits some. The sample lists approximately 53,000 clones; 90% to 95% were seen once. Specimen: peripheral blood. Source of these receptors: a woman at least 80 years old with acute or convalescent COVID-19. Both conserved end residues are part of each CDR3. Fields, in order: V gene, J gene, CDR3 protein.

v_gene: TRBV29-1; j_gene: TRBJ1-5; CDR3aa: CSVDLPGKGTYSNQPQHF
v_gene: TRBV9; j_gene: TRBJ2-5; CDR3aa: CASSPGGWGQETQYF
v_gene: TRBV29-1; j_gene: TRBJ1-1; CDR3aa: CSVATNRGAFEAFF
v_gene: TRBV10-3; j_gene: TRBJ2-7; CDR3aa: CAISESLNYEQYF
v_gene: TRBV4-1; j_gene: TRBJ2-3; CDR3aa: CASSQDSGGVPRGGTQYF
v_gene: TRBV4-1; j_gene: TRBJ1-3; CDR3aa: CASSQVVGQGYTIYF
v_gene: TRBV6-5; j_gene: TRBJ2-7; CDR3aa: CASSLGGVSSYEQYF
v_gene: TRBV6-4; j_gene: TRBJ1-1; CDR3aa: CASSDSDKNTEAFF
v_gene: TRBV5-1; j_gene: TRBJ2-3; CDR3aa: CASSLLRGTDTQYF
v_gene: TRBV27; j_gene: TRBJ1-6; CDR3aa: CASRRGTSYNSPLHF
v_gene: TRBV5-1; j_gene: TRBJ1-3; CDR3aa: CASSVGTGVSSGNTIYF
v_gene: TRBV14; j_gene: TRBJ1-2; CDR3aa: CASSQPRTGDNYGYTF
v_gene: TRBV30; j_gene: TRBJ1-1; CDR3aa: CAWGQGKTEAFF
v_gene: TRBV7-2; j_gene: TRBJ1-6; CDR3aa: CASSSTGSNSPLHF
v_gene: TRBV6-5; j_gene: TRBJ2-1; CDR3aa: CASSELADYYNEQFF
v_gene: TRBV28; j_gene: TRBJ1-5; CDR3aa: CASREGRRRVQPQHF
v_gene: TRBV7-2; j_gene: TRBJ1-5; CDR3aa: CASSFDINSNQPQHF
v_gene: TRBV6-2/TRBV6-3; j_gene: TRBJ2-3; CDR3aa: CASSSAGPLKDTQYF
v_gene: TRBV6-5; j_gene: TRBJ2-1; CDR3aa: CASTRGNEQFF
v_gene: TRBV25-1; j_gene: TRBJ1-6; CDR3aa: CASSESGASPLHF
v_gene: TRBV19; j_gene: TRBJ1-3; CDR3aa: CASRQWGNTIYF
v_gene: TRBV30; j_gene: TRBJ2-7; CDR3aa: CAWSRTLSSYEQYF
v_gene: TRBV5-8; j_gene: TRBJ1-5; CDR3aa: CASSRGQGGGQPQHF
v_gene: TRBV7-2; j_gene: TRBJ2-1; CDR3aa: CASSSDRYNEQFF
v_gene: TRBV12-3/TRBV12-4; j_gene: TRBJ2-3; CDR3aa: CASSIPPTDTQYF
v_gene: TRBV4-3; j_gene: TRBJ2-1; CDR3aa: CASSQDGTGVLIEQFF
v_gene: TRBV2; j_gene: TRBJ2-3; CDR3aa: CASMEGAGDTQYF
v_gene: TRBV6-2/TRBV6-3; j_gene: TRBJ1-5; CDR3aa: CASSYVQVIRNQPQHF
v_gene: TRBV7-2; j_gene: TRBJ2-7; CDR3aa: CASSLYSGSLDEQYF
v_gene: TRBV18; j_gene: TRBJ1-6; CDR3aa: CASSPTGNSPLHF
v_gene: TRBV18; j_gene: TRBJ2-7; CDR3aa: CASSPTQGSEQYF
v_gene: TRBV28; j_gene: TRBJ1-5; CDR3aa: CASRTGQGEKPQHF
v_gene: TRBV4-3; j_gene: TRBJ2-1; CDR3aa: CASSQEASYNEQFF
v_gene: TRBV7-9; j_gene: TRBJ2-3; CDR3aa: CASTLTGDRTDTQYF
v_gene: TRBV19; j_gene: TRBJ1-1; CDR3aa: CASQTGKGTEAFF
v_gene: TRBV11-2; j_gene: TRBJ2-1; CDR3aa: CASSFGGLRVNEQFF
v_gene: TRBV11-2; j_gene: TRBJ2-3; CDR3aa: CASSLVRSPPSTDTQYF
v_gene: TRBV18; j_gene: TRBJ2-1; CDR3aa: CASSGLAGGDEQFF
v_gene: TRBV2; j_gene: TRBJ1-1; CDR3aa: CASRGRTGRTEAFF
v_gene: TRBV7-3; j_gene: TRBJ2-3; CDR3aa: CASSPGLSTDTQYF
v_gene: TRBV4-3; j_gene: TRBJ1-2; CDR3aa: CASSQEFVTNYGYTF
v_gene: TRBV24-1; j_gene: TRBJ2-7; CDR3aa: CATSDLQRVEQEQYF
v_gene: TRBV30; j_gene: TRBJ1-6; CDR3aa: CAWSTGDNSPLHF
v_gene: TRBV5-1; j_gene: TRBJ2-7; CDR3aa: CASSLQGAPYEQYF
v_gene: TRBV28; j_gene: TRBJ1-4; CDR3aa: CASSQRNEKLFF
v_gene: TRBV5-4; j_gene: TRBJ2-1; CDR3aa: CASSPGAGRSYNEQFF
v_gene: TRBV5-1; j_gene: TRBJ2-2; CDR3aa: CASSLELTGTGELFF
v_gene: TRBV2; j_gene: TRBJ2-2; CDR3aa: CASSRQAVGTGELFF
v_gene: TRBV30; j_gene: TRBJ1-5; CDR3aa: CARSQGLNQPQHF
v_gene: TRBV4-2; j_gene: TRBJ2-2; CDR3aa: CASSQEPGLAGITGELFF
v_gene: TRBV6-2/TRBV6-3; j_gene: TRBJ1-5; CDR3aa: CASSYGWRGNSNQPQHF
v_gene: TRBV5-1; j_gene: TRBJ1-2; CDR3aa: CASSLDGGNGYTF
v_gene: TRBV20-1; j_gene: TRBJ2-1; CDR3aa: CSASGASGILNEQFF
v_gene: TRBV6-5; j_gene: TRBJ1-1; CDR3aa: CASSNRASTEAFF
v_gene: TRBV10-3; j_gene: TRBJ1-1; CDR3aa: CAIGGTANTEAFF
v_gene: TRBV6-5; j_gene: TRBJ2-1; CDR3aa: CASSRTSGTYNEQFF
v_gene: TRBV5-6; j_gene: TRBJ1-1; CDR3aa: CASREDRDTEAFF
v_gene: TRBV6-1; j_gene: TRBJ2-7; CDR3aa: CASSEIPSEGEQYF
v_gene: TRBV5-4; j_gene: TRBJ2-3; CDR3aa: CASSLGTSGRFTDTQYF
v_gene: TRBV4-1; j_gene: TRBJ2-1; CDR3aa: CASSQGPWTSRNNEQFF